Each of the 5 T cell receptor beta chains below was sequenced from the same sample in a study of cytomegalovirus exposure and HLA in healthy donors. The PCR used 60 Vbeta and 13 Jbeta primers. Sequencing was performed with immunoSEQ multiplex PCR; in TCRdb, only in-frame clones are kept and a portion is missing. This repertoire shows more than 95,000 clones, approximately 80% found once; its top ten account for 1.5% to 2%. The specimen sequenced was PBMCs. The receptors come from a woman aged 40 to 50 in good health and CMV-seronegative.

This chain joins TRBV7-2 and TRBJ2-4; 8 bases match TRBD2. This CDR3 has 14 residues. Germline V gives CDR1 SGHTA, CDR2 FQGNSA. Trimming took 4 bases from V and 7 from J; bases not matched to a gene: 6. The CDR3 sequence is CASSSRGLANIQYF. The CDR3 DNA follows: TGTGCCAGCAGCTCCCGAGGACTAGCCAACATTCAGTACTTC.

This chain uses TRBV5-8 with TRBJ1-2; 7 nucleotides match TRBD1. This CDR3 has 12 residues. The ends lost 8 bases at V and 2 bases at J; junction bases unmatched: 3. The V gene's germline CDR1 is SGHTS and CDR2 YDEGEE. CDR3 residues: CASLQGNYGYTF. Written as DNA, the CDR3 is TGTGCCAGTTTACAGGGGAACTATGGCTACACCTTC.

The chain links TRBV4-1 to TRBJ2-5; TRBD2 matches at 7 bases. The germline gives CDR1 MGHRA, CDR2 YSYEKL. V was clipped by 4 bases and J by 8 bases; unmatched bases: 13. The CDR3 is 15 amino acids. The CDR3 DNA reads as TGCGCCAGCAGCCGGGGGGGAGCGGGTACAGATACCCAGTACTTC. This encodes CASSRGGAGTDTQYF.

With regard to this clone: Other DNA sequences in the same sample also yield this CDR3. The chain employs TRBV5-4 and TRBJ1-2; 10 bases align to TRBD1. The germline CDR1 and CDR2 sequences are SGHNT and YYREEE (reference sequence). Trimming removed 2 bases from V and 3 bases from J; junction bases left unmatched: 4. The CDR3 has 15 amino acids. In DNA, the CDR3 is TGTGCCAGCAGCTTAGGTGGGACAGGGGACTATGGCTACACCTTC. Encoded protein: CASSLGGTGDYGYTF.

This clone was observed a single time. This rearrangement joins TRBV7-8 to TRBJ2-2, with TRBD1 matching 10 bases. There are 16 residues in the CDR3. CDR1 SGHVS and CDR2 FQNEAQ come from the germline V gene. V trimming: 7 bases; J trimming: 7 bases; junction bases outside the gene matches: 12. CDR3 residues: CASNLLGQGGIGELFF. CDR3 nucleotides: TGTGCCAGCAACCTCCTTGGACAGGGGGGTATCGGGGAGCTGTTTTTT.